These T cell receptor beta chains were read from a single sample in a study of cytomegalovirus exposure and HLA in healthy donors. Sequenced by immunoSEQ multiplex PCR; TCRdb stores in-frame clones only, minus some. The data contain 150,000 to 200,000 clones, 85% of them seen just once; the ten biggest clones take up about 15%. Material: PBMCs. These receptors all come from a man between 18 and 35 years old in good health and CMV-seropositive. Each CDR3 is given with its conserved first and last residue. The order of the fields is CDR3 length, V gene, clone size, J gene, D gene, CDR3 DNA, CDR3 protein. D genes are given only for firm matches. A clone size is listed for some rows: how often the clone was seen (once, few, many), or a class if it is expanded.

>14|TRBV28|-|TRBJ1-6|TRBD1
TGTGCCAGCAGTTCCGGGACAGGGTTTTCACCCCTCCACTTT
CASSSGTGFSPLHF
>16|TRBV4-2|-|TRBJ2-5|-
TGTGCCAGCAGCCAAGTTATGGTTCCTGGAGGGGAGACCCAGTACTTC
CASSQVMVPGGETQYF
>14|TRBV9|-|TRBJ1-1|-
TGTGCCAGCAGCGCCTTAGCAGGGGAACCTGAAGCTTTCTTT
CASSALAGEPEAFF
>18|TRBV28|-|TRBJ2-3|TRBD2
TGTGCCAGCAGCTCCAAGAATCTAGCGGGAGGGCTACCAGATACGCAGTATTTT
CASSSKNLAGGLPDTQYF
>16|TRBV25-1|-|TRBJ1-4|TRBD1
TGTGCCAGCAGTCACCCCGGACAGGGGGCGCGTGAAAAACTGTTTTTT
CASSHPGQGAREKLFF
>14|TRBV7-7|-|TRBJ2-2|-
TGTGCTAGCAGCGAGCGGATGGGAACCGGGGAGCTGTTTTTT
CASSERMGTGELFF
>15|TRBV2|-|TRBJ2-1|TRBD1
TGTGCCAGCACCCCCCCCTCTGGGACAGCGCCTGAGCAGTTCTTC
CASTPPSGTAPEQFF
>14|TRBV9|-|TRBJ1-6|-
TGTGCCAGCAGCGTTCACAGGGAAGGCTCACCCCTCCACTTT
CASSVHREGSPLHF
>14|TRBV9|-|TRBJ1-2|-
TGTGCCAGCAGCGTAGCGCACTCTAACTATGGCTACACCTTC
CASSVAHSNYGYTF
>14|TRBV28|once|TRBJ1-1|-
TGTGCCAGCAGTGTCGGGTCCACCGGTACTGAAGCTTTCTTT
CASSVGSTGTEAFF
>14|TRBV18|-|TRBJ2-1|TRBD2
TGTGCCAGCTCACCCTCGGGGGGGGACAATGAGCAGTTCTTC
CASSPSGGDNEQFF
>16|TRBV6-1|-|TRBJ2-7|TRBD2
TGTGCCAGCAGTGAACCTGACGGGGGGGCCGTGGCGGAGCAGTACTTC
CASSEPDGGAVAEQYF
>15|TRBV30|-|TRBJ2-5|-
TGTGCCTGGAGTGTCAAGGGAGCGGGCATAGAGACCCAGTACTTC
CAWSVKGAGIETQYF
>16|TRBV5-1|once|TRBJ2-3|TRBD1
TGCGCCAGCAGCTTTGGACAGGGGGGGAGCACAGATACGCAGTATTTT
CASSFGQGGSTDTQYF
>14|TRBV28|-|TRBJ1-2|TRBD1
TGTGCCAGCAGTTCGGCCCAGGGGGGCAGTGGCTACACCTTC
CASSSAQGGSGYTF
>15|TRBV4-1|-|TRBJ2-7|TRBD2
TGCGCCAGCAGCCTTGGACTAGCGGGAACCTACGAGCAGTACTTC
CASSLGLAGTYEQYF
>13|TRBV2|-|TRBJ1-2|-
TGTGCCAGCAGTGCCTGGCAGACTTATGGCTACACCTTC
CASSAWQTYGYTF
>12|TRBV27|few|TRBJ2-2|-
TGTGCCAGCAGCTCCTACACCGGGGAGCTGTTTTTT
CASSSYTGELFF
>17|TRBV7-9|-|TRBJ1-3|-
TGTGCCAGCAGCTTAGTAACAGGGACCCCCTCTGGAAACACCATATATTTT
CASSLVTGTPSGNTIYF
>14|TRBV19|-|TRBJ2-7|-
TGTGCCAGTAGTATTTCGTCGGGTTTACAAGAGCAGTACTTC
CASSISSGLQEQYF
>12|TRBV29-1|-|TRBJ2-5|TRBD1
TGCAGCGTTTCACAGGGGCGAGAGACCCAGTACTTC
CSVSQGRETQYF
>13|TRBV7-2|-|TRBJ2-7|-
TGTGCCAGCAGTACAGGGAGTTGGTACGAGCAGTACTTC
CASSTGSWYEQYF
>14|TRBV4-2|few|TRBJ1-1|-
TGTGCCAGCAGCCAAGAGGATGGACAGAGTGAAGCTTTCTTT
CASSQEDGQSEAFF
>15|TRBV28|-|TRBJ2-6|-
TGTGCCAGCAGTTCCTCAGGGTCTGGGGCCAACGTCCTGACTTTC
CASSSSGSGANVLTF
>13|TRBV28|-|TRBJ1-2|-
TGTGCCAGCAGCAGGACAATTAACTATGGCTACACCTTC
CASSRTINYGYTF
>16|TRBV27|-|TRBJ1-2|TRBD1
TGTGCCAGCAGTTTCCGGACAGGGGGCGTAATCTATGGCTACACCTTC
CASSFRTGGVIYGYTF
>13|TRBV5-8|-|TRBJ2-2|-
TGTGCCAGCAGCTTGTCTGTCCCCGGGGAGCTGTTTTTT
CASSLSVPGELFF
>15|TRBV25-1|-|TRBJ1-2|-
TGTGCCAGCAGTGAGCCAACGGGACACAACTATGGCTACACCTTC
CASSEPTGHNYGYTF
>19|TRBV5-1|-|TRBJ2-2|TRBD2
TGCGCCAGCAGCTTGGCCCTAGCGGGAGGGCCAACGAACACCGGGGAGCTGTTTTTT
CASSLALAGGPTNTGELFF
>20|TRBV9|-|TRBJ2-1|TRBD1
TGTGCCAGCAGTCCAATAGGGGGCACGACAGATGGAAGCTCCTACAATGAGCAGTTCTTC
CASSPIGGTTDGSSYNEQFF
>14|TRBV5-1|-|TRBJ1-5|TRBD1
TGCGCCAGCAGCTTAGGAGGGGGCGTTCAGCCCCAGCATTTT
CASSLGGGVQPQHF
>14|TRBV10-3|-|TRBJ1-1|-
TGTGCCATCTGGGAGGGTCAGGGAAGCACTGAAGCTTTCTTT
CAIWEGQGSTEAFF
>17|TRBV4-1|-|TRBJ2-1|TRBD2
TGCGCCAGCAGCCAGACCACCGGGACTAGCACAACAGAGGAGCAGTTCTTC
CASSQTTGTSTTEEQFF
>13|TRBV10-3|-|TRBJ2-1|-
TGTGCCATCAGTGGTGGGACACGCAATGAGCAGTTCTTC
CAISGGTRNEQFF
>14|TRBV9|-|TRBJ1-4|-
TGTGCCAGCAGCGTAGGGACAGAAAATGAAAAACTGTTTTTT
CASSVGTENEKLFF
>16|TRBV30|once|TRBJ2-4|-
TGTGCCTGGACTCCTCCCCCGGGACAAGCCAAAAACATTCAGTACTTC
CAWTPPPGQAKNIQYF
>13|TRBV6-4|-|TRBJ2-2|-
TGTGCCAGCAGTGACTCCCTTAGCGGGGAGCTGTTTTTT
CASSDSLSGELFF
>13|TRBV7-6|few|TRBJ2-7|-
TGTGCCAGCCGCCCGTCCGGAGCGTACGAGCAGTACTTC
CASRPSGAYEQYF
>11|TRBV28|-|TRBJ2-2|-
TGTGCCAGCAGTTCCCCGGGGGAGCTGTTTTTT
CASSSPGELFF
>14|TRBV6-5|-|TRBJ2-7|-
TGTGCCAGCGGGGAGCGGGCTACTTCCTACGAGCAGTACTTC
CASGERATSYEQYF
>14|TRBV2|-|TRBJ1-4|TRBD1
TGTGCCAGCAGCCAGACAGGGGAGGATGAAAAACTGTTTTTT
CASSQTGEDEKLFF
>14|TRBV28|-|TRBJ1-4|TRBD1
TGTGCCAGCAGTCCCGACAGGGGGAATGAAAAACTGTTTTTT
CASSPDRGNEKLFF
>17|TRBV9|once|TRBJ1-6|TRBD1
TGTGCCAGCAGCGTAGGACAGGGACGGAGCTATAATTCACCCCTCCACTTT
CASSVGQGRSYNSPLHF
>14|TRBV6-5|few|TRBJ1-5|-
TGTGCCAGCAGTTATTCCGGGGTAAATCAGCCCCAGCATTTT
CASSYSGVNQPQHF
>11|TRBV6-6|-|TRBJ2-1|-
TGTGCCAGCAGCCAGGGGAATGAGCAGTTCTTC
CASSQGNEQFF
>15|TRBV5-1|-|TRBJ2-1|-
TGCGCCAGCAGCTTGAGGCAGGGTGGTGCCAATGAGCAGTTCTTC
CASSLRQGGANEQFF
>13|TRBV28|-|TRBJ1-1|TRBD1
TGTGCCAGCAGTTTTAGGGGGCCCACTGAAGCTTTCTTT
CASSFRGPTEAFF
>13|TRBV5-6|-|TRBJ1-5|-
TGTGCCAGCAGCTTGGGGCAGAATCAGCCCCAGCATTTT
CASSLGQNQPQHF
>15|TRBV28|-|TRBJ2-2|TRBD2
TGTGCCAGCAGTAGCGGGGGGGAGAACACCGGGGAGCTGTTTTTT
CASSSGGENTGELFF
>14|TRBV29-1|-|TRBJ2-1|TRBD2
TGCAGCGCCGGCGATAGCGGGGGGGCGAATGAGCAGTTCTTC
CSAGDSGGANEQFF
>14|TRBV5-1|-|TRBJ1-4|TRBD1
TGCGCCAGCAGCCCGGGACAGGGGCGTGAAAAACTGTTTTTT
CASSPGQGREKLFF
>16|TRBV7-9|-|TRBJ2-3|TRBD2
TGTGCCAGCAGCTCTATAGCGGGGGGCGGGTCGGATACGCAGTATTTT
CASSSIAGGGSDTQYF
>17|TRBV5-1|-|TRBJ2-3|TRBD2
TGCGCCAGCGGCCACGGGGCTAGCGGGGGGACCACAGATACGCAGTATTTT
CASGHGASGGTTDTQYF
>14|TRBV30|few|TRBJ2-2|-
TGTGCCTGGCGTAAACCGGCGAACACCGGGGAGCTGTTTTTT
CAWRKPANTGELFF